This T cell receptor beta chain derives from a study of memory CD4+ T cells and cytomegalovirus serostatus. About the research overall: Of the healthy Belgian adults, 9 or 10 were CMV seropositive and approximately 24 seronegative. Findings and caveats of the study: Each of approximately 63 CMV-associated TCRbeta sequences occurred in one to five individuals.

The CDR3 totals 14 residues. The V and J ends lost 4 bases and 4 bases, in that order; junction bases with no gene match: 4. Germline values: CDR1 MNHNS, CDR2 SASEGT. Note on this clone: Its target is unknown.

The sort gate was single viable CD3+CD4+CD8-CD45RO+ cells for memory CD4+ T cells. After thawing, CD4+ T cells were positively selected. Only in-frame clones appear in the TCRdb table, and some are missing; sequencing was by immunoSEQ multiplex PCR. The sample has 50,000 to 75,000 clones; roughly 80% are singletons. The rearrangement uses TRBV6-1 and TRBJ1-5, with 7 bases matching TRBD1. Sequencing was done on a sample of memory CD4+ T cells from blood. The clonotype originates from an adult in good health and CMV-seronegative. CDR3 in DNA: TGTGCCAGCAGTGGACTACAGGGGAATCAGCCCCAGCATTTT. It codes for CASSGLQGNQPQHF.